This TCR beta chain came from a study of blood T cell repertoires in COVID-19. Data came from immunoSEQ multiplex PCR; TCRdb stores just in-frame clones and leaves some out. There are about 110,000 clones in the sample; approximately 68% occur only once, and 7.6% lies in the top ten. This clone was observed a few times. Germline loops: CDR1 LGHDT, CDR2 YNNKEL (reference sequence). V shed 1 base and J 4 bases; nucleotides not matched to a gene: 13. This CDR3 has 19 amino acids. This chain connects TRBV3-1 (or the pseudogene TRBV3-2) to TRBJ2-5; 12 nucleotides match TRBD2. Sequencing was performed on peripheral blood. This TCR came from a woman in her sixties or seventies with acute or convalescent COVID-19. CDR3 DNA sequence: TGTGCCAGCAGCCAAGGACTCACTAGCGGGGGGCGGAAGGGAGAGACCCAGTACTTC. Its translation is CASSQGLTSGGRKGETQYF.